This TCR beta chain was identified in a study of cytomegalovirus exposure and HLA in healthy donors. Study-wide points: Certain indistinguishable V segments, among them TRBV6-2 and TRBV6-3, were excluded. Several of the most significant clusters were apparently associated with common viral pathogens in a later analysis. For cytomegalovirus status, the classifier reportedly gave diagnoses with high specificity and sensitivity.

Concerning this clone itself: What it binds is unknown.

Primers included in the PCR were 60 Vbeta and 13 Jbeta primers. Clones were read by immunoSEQ multiplex PCR, and TCRdb kept only the in-frame ones, dropping some. The data contain about 170,000 clones, roughly 67% of them singletons. Germline CDR1 SNHLY, CDR2 FYNNEI. Trimming pared 3 bases from V and 1 base from J, leaving 9 bases between. This CDR3 has 14 amino acids. The sequence was collected from a woman between 18 and 29 years old in good health and CMV-seropositive. The sample taken for sequencing was PBMCs. The chain combines TRBV2 with TRBJ2-5; D is perhaps TRBD1 (6 bases). CDR3 sequence (DNA): TGTGCCAGCAGTGACAGGGGATCCCAAGAGACCCAGTACTTC. Residues: CASSDRGSQETQYF.